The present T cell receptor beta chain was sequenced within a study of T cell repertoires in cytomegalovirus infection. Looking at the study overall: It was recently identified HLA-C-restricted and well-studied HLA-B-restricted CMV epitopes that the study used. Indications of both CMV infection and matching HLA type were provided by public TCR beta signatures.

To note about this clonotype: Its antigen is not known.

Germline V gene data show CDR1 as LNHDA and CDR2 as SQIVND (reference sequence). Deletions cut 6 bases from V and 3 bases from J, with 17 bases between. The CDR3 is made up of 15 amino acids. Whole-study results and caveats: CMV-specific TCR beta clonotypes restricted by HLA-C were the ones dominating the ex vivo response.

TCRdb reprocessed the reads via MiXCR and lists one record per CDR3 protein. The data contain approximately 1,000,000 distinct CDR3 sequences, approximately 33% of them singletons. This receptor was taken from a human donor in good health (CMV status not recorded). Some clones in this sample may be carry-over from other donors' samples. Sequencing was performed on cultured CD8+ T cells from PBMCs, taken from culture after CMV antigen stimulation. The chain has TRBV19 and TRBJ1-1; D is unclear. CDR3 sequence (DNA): TGTGCCAGTAGGACCCGCTGGATTGGGGACACTGAAGCTTTCTTT. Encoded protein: CASRTRWIGDTEAFF.